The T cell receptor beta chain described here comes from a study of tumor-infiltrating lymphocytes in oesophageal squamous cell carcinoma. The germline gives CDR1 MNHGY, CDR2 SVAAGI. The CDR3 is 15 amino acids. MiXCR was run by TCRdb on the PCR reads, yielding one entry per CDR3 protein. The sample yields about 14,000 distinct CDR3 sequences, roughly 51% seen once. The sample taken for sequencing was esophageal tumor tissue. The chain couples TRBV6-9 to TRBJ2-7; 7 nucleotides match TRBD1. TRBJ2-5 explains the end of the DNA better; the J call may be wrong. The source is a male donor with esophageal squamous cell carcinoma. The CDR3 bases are TGTGCCAGCAGTTTTGAGACAGGGTGGGGAGAGACCCAGTACTTC. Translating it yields CASSFETGWGETQYF.